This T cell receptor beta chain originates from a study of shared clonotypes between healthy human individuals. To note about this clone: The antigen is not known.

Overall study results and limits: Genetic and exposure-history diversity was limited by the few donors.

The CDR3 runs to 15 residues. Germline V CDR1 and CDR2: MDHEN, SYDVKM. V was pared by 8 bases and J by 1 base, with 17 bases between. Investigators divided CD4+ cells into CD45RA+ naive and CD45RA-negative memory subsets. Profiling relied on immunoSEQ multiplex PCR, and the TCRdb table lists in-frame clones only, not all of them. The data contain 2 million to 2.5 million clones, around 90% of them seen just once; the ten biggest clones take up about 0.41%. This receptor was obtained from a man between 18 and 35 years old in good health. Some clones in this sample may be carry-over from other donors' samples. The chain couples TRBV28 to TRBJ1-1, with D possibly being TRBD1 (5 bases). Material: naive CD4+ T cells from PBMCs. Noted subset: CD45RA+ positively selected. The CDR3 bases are TGTGCCAGCTCCTACCGGGGGAGAACGAACACTGAAGCTTTCTTT. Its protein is CASSYRGRTNTEAFF.